The T cell receptor beta chain under discussion was sequenced for a study of shared clonotypes between healthy human individuals. This clone was counted only a few times. The table came from immunoSEQ multiplex PCR; TCRdb's copy has only in-frame clones and leaves some out. The table records some 2.1 million clones, roughly 93% of them present only once. Positive CCR7 selection of CD45RO-negative cells yielded the naive CD8 cells, and terminally differentiated effector memory CD45RA+ cells were excluded. CDR1 and CDR2 from the germline V gene are MDHEN and SYDVKM. This CDR3 comprises 16 residues. V lost 7 bases, J lost 5 bases, and 21 bases lay in between.

The chain employs TRBV28 and TRBJ1-5; the D is unclear. This TCR was recovered from a man between 18 and 29 years old in good health. Some clones in this sample may be carry-over from other donors' samples. The specimen sequenced was naive CD8+ T cells from PBMCs. CDR3 nucleotide sequence: TGTGCCAGCATCTCTTTCCGGGGATCTGGGGATCAGCCCCAGCATTTT. This sequence encodes CASISFRGSGDQPQHF.